Presented here are 30 T cell receptor beta chains from one specimen sequenced in a study of T cell responses to AZD1222 COVID-19 vaccine. Clones were sequenced by immunoSEQ multiplex PCR, and TCRdb holds only the in-frame ones, with some missing. The table has some 90,000 clones, 75% to 90% seen once. The sequencing here drew on peripheral blood, taken on day 0 of AZD1222 vaccination. The origin of the receptors is an adult in good health.

V is TRBV5-1 and J is TRBJ1-4; no reliable D call. The length of the CDR3 is 15 residues. CDR1 SGHRS and CDR2 YFSETQ come from the germline V gene. Deletions cut 2 bases from V and 0 bases from J, with 8 bases between. This chain's CDR3 is CASSFLGTTNEKLFF. The CDR3 DNA reads TGCGCCAGCAGCTTCCTCGGGACAACTAATGAAAAACTGTTTTTT.

The chain joins TRBV5-1 to TRBJ2-7, with D uncertain. CDR3 length: 16 residues. V was clipped by 0 bases and J by 0 bases, with 13 bases between them. Germline V gene data show CDR1 as SGHRS and CDR2 as YFSETQ. Here the CDR3 DNA reads TGCGCCAGCAGCTTGGTCCCCGGTCCCCTCTCCTACGAGCAGTACTTC. This sequence encodes CASSLVPGPLSYEQYF.

This CDR3 is CASSLDPALDEAFF. For the CDR3, the DNA is TGCGCCAGCAGCTTGGATCCGGCCCTGGATGAAGCTTTCTTT. The chain combines TRBV5-1 with TRBJ1-1; no reliable D call. CDR3 size: 14 residues. Trimming cost V 0 bases and J 7 bases, with 13 bases left between them. CDR1 is SGHRS and CDR2 is YFSETQ in the germline V gene.

The rearrangement joins TRBV30 to TRBJ2-1, with a possible D match to TRBD2 (5 bases). Per germline, CDR1 GTSNPN and CDR2 SVGIG (reference sequence). V shed 3 bases and J shed 10 bases, with 10 bases lying between them. The CDR3 is 11 residues long. CDR3 DNA sequence: TGTGCCTGGAGCACCACTAGGGAGCAGTTCTTC. Encoded protein: CAWSTTREQFF.

The sample holds one count of this clone. The chain employs TRBV6-5 and TRBJ1-2; D is uncertain. Germline CDR1 and CDR2: MNHEY and SVGAGI. V shed 0 bases and J shed 0 bases, with 8 bases lying between them. This CDR3 region has 15 residues. The CDR3 loop is CASSYSETANYGYTF. The DNA of the CDR3 is TGTGCCAGCAGTTACTCGGAAACAGCTAACTATGGCTACACCTTC.

This clone was seen more than once but under ten times. The rearrangement uses TRBV18 and TRBJ1-5, with D uncertain. CDR1 is KGHSH, CDR2 LQKENI, per germline. The CDR3 has 14 amino acids. V lost 0 bases and J lost 7, with 10 bases in between. This CDR3 reads CASSPPGGRQPQHF. CDR3 coding DNA: TGTGCCAGCTCACCACCGGGAGGAAGGCAGCCCCAGCATTTT.

J is TRBJ1-1 and V is TRBV19; a possible D gene is TRBD1 (6 bases). V lost 3 bases, J lost 3 bases, and 14 bases lay in between. Germline CDR1 reads LNHDA; CDR2 reads SQIVND (reference sequence). The CDR3 has 15 residues. The chain's CDR3 is CASSIYTAGDTEAFF. The CDR3 DNA is TGTGCCAGTAGTATTTACACGGCAGGGGACACTGAAGCTTTCTTT.

The V gene is TRBV12-3 or TRBV12-4, the J gene TRBJ2-5; a weak D match, TRBD2 (6 bases). The CDR3 is 12 amino acids. With 3 bases removed from V and 5 bases from J, the gap between germline ends came to 7 bases. The CDR3: CASSFRGETQYF. The DNA for the CDR3 is TGTGCCAGCAGTTTCCGGGGGGAGACCCAGTACTTC.

The chain links TRBV21-1 to TRBJ1-4. TRBV21-1 is a pseudogene locus. The CDR3 spans 13 residues. This chain's CDR3 is CASRILANEKLFF. CDR3 bases: TGTGCCAGTAGAATCTTGGCTAATGAAAAACTGTTTTTT.

V gene TRBV11-2 combines with J gene TRBJ2-2, with 8 bases that match TRBD2. The V and J ends lost 5 bases and 3 bases, in that order; junction bases with no gene match: 2. Germline CDR1 reads SGHAT; CDR2 reads FQNNGV. CDR3 length equals 14 residues. CDR3 region: CASSLLADTGELFF. In DNA form, the CDR3 reads TGTGCCAGCAGCCTACTAGCGGACACCGGGGAGCTGTTTTTT.

This chain connects TRBV4-3 to TRBJ2-7; D possibly corresponds to TRBD2 (5 bases). The CDR3 runs 14 residues. Germline V lookup: CDR1 LGHNA, CDR2 YSLEER. Trimming removed 5 bases at V and 0 bases at J, with 11 bases between. CDR3 residues: CASSKTGNSYEQYF. Here the CDR3 DNA reads TGCGCCAGCAGCAAAACGGGGAACTCCTACGAGCAGTACTTC.

The rearrangement links TRBV5-1 to TRBJ2-7, with 9 bases identical to TRBD2. The CDR3 covers 14 residues. V trimming: 0 bases; J trimming: 4 bases; junction bases outside the gene matches: 2. The germline CDR1 and CDR2 sequences are SGHRS and YFSETQ. The CDR3 here is CASSLASGVYEQYF. As DNA, the CDR3 is TGCGCCAGCAGCTTGGCTAGCGGGGTTTACGAGCAGTACTTC.

The CDR3 nucleotides are TGTGCCAGCAGCTTCCTCTTGGGAGGCTCCTACAATGAGCAGTTCTTC. This translates into CASSFLLGGSYNEQFF. The gene calls are TRBV11-2 and TRBJ2-1; TRBD2 might be the D (6 bases). Trimming shortened V by 3 bases and J by 0 bases, and 12 bases separated the two germline ends. The V gene's germline CDR1 is SGHAT and CDR2 FQNNGV. The CDR3 runs to 16 residues.

V usage is TRBV27 and J usage is TRBJ2-7; 7 bases map to TRBD1. Looked up from germline, CDR1 is MNHEY and CDR2 is SMNVEV (reference sequence). The CDR3 runs 17 residues. Trimming removed 5 bases from V and 4 bases from J; junction bases left unmatched: 17. CDR3 residues: CASSGLPRTGAKYEQYF. The CDR3 bases are TGTGCCAGCAGTGGACTGCCCCGGACAGGAGCAAAGTACGAGCAGTACTTC.

The gene calls are TRBV10-3 and TRBJ1-2; D unresolved. CDR3 size: 14 residues. Germline V CDR1 and CDR2: ENHRY, SYGVKD. The ends were cut back, 7 bases at V and 1 base at J, with 13 bases in the middle. The CDR3 spells CAITAAGSNYGYTF. The CDR3 nucleotides are TGTGCCATCACAGCGGCGGGCAGTAACTATGGCTACACCTTC.

The chain joins TRBV7-8 to TRBJ2-3, with TRBD2 as a possible D gene (5 bases). CDR3 size: 17 residues. The V and J ends lost 7 bases and 4 bases respectively, with 24 bases between them. Germline V gene lookup returns CDR1 SGHVS and CDR2 FQNEAQ. The CDR3 reads CASTPPGTTIFSDTQYF. DNA for the CDR3: TGTGCCAGCACCCCCCCGGGAACTACCATCTTCTCAGATACGCAGTATTTT. Complete variable domain (other parts from reference TRBV7-8 and TRBJ2-3): GAGVSQSPRYKVAKRGQDVALRCDPISGHVSLFWYQQALGQGPEFLTYFQNEAQLDKSGLPSDRFFAERPEGSVSTLKIQRTQQEDSAVYLCASTPPGTTIFSDTQYFGPGTRLTVL.

The chain is built from TRBV9 and TRBJ1-1; no firm D call. In germline, CDR1 is SGDLS, CDR2 YYNGEE. This CDR3 has 15 amino acids. The ends were cut back, 0 bases at V and 0 bases at J, with 9 bases in the middle. DNA of the CDR3: TGTGCCAGCAGCGTAGGGGCACACCTGAACACTGAAGCTTTCTTT. Protein product: CASSVGAHLNTEAFF.

This clone has only a few counts. This rearrangement joins TRBV27 to TRBJ1-2; D remains ambiguous. Trimming stripped 8 bases from V and 5 bases from J, with 15 bases between. Germline CDR1 reads MNHEY; CDR2 reads SMNVEV (reference sequence). This CDR3 comprises 13 residues. CDR3 amino acids: CASAVRIDYGYTF. The DNA for the CDR3 is TGTGCCAGCGCAGTTCGGATCGATTATGGCTACACCTTC.

The chain is built from TRBV30 and TRBJ1-2; D not resolved. The CDR3 has 12 residues. Germline-derived CDR1 and CDR2 are GTSNPN and SVGIG (reference sequence). The V end was cut by 4 bases, the J end by 5 bases, with 11 bases between. CDR3 bases: TGTGCCTGGAAAAAAATCGAATATGGCTACACCTTC. It encodes CAWKKIEYGYTF.

By share, this clone counts as medium-sized (0.01 to 0.1%). In the same sample, other DNA sequences code for this CDR3. CDR3 coding DNA: TGTGCCAGCAGTGACTCGGACACCGGGGAGCTGTTTTTT. Translated, it gives CASSDSDTGELFF. The rearrangement uses TRBV6-4 and TRBJ2-2; no clear D gene. V lost 0 bases, J lost 3 bases, and 2 bases lay in between. The CDR3 totals 13 residues. Germline CDR1 and CDR2: MRHNA and SNTAGT.

The chain joins TRBV4-1 to TRBJ2-5; 8 bases line up with TRBD1. The V and J ends lost 0 bases and 2 bases, in that order; junction bases with no gene match: 5. The germline V gene encodes CDR1 MGHRA and CDR2 YSYEKL. This CDR3 is 16 amino acids long. The CDR3 region has the DNA TGCGCCAGCAGCCAAGAGCAGGGGGCGGTTCAAGAGACCCAGTACTTC. As protein: CASSQEQGAVQETQYF.

This rearrangement joins TRBV5-6 to TRBJ2-7; D gene ambiguous. Trimming cost V 1 base and J 2 bases, with 7 bases left between them. CDR1 and CDR2 from the germline V gene are SGHDT and YYEEEE. The CDR3 spans 13 residues. CDR3 sequence reads: CASSLISPYEQYF. The CDR3 DNA follows: TGTGCCAGCAGCTTGATCTCGCCCTACGAGCAGTACTTC.

This rearrangement joins TRBV7-2 to TRBJ1-5, with 7 bases lining up with TRBD1. The CDR3 extends over 16 amino acids. Germline V gene data show CDR1 as SGHTA and CDR2 as FQGNSA. Trimming at V came to 5 bases and at J to 4 bases, leaving 11 bases not matched to a gene. The CDR3 coding sequence is TGTGCCAGCAGCCCTAAACAGGGGACAGTAAATCAGCCCCAGCATTTT. This encodes CASSPKQGTVNQPQHF.

This chain uses TRBV2 with TRBJ1-4; TRBD1 matches 9 bases. The ends lost 5 bases at V and 5 bases at J; junction bases unmatched: 6. The CDR3 totals 15 residues. CDR1 and CDR2 (germline): SNHLY, FYNNEI. The CDR3 region is CASSPQGAVNEKLFF. The CDR3 coding sequence is TGTGCCAGCAGTCCACAGGGGGCGGTAAATGAAAAACTGTTTTTT.

This clone appeared a single time. The V call is TRBV5-4, the J call TRBJ1-1, with D perhaps TRBD1 (5 bases). The CDR3 is made up of 15 amino acids. Per germline, CDR1 SGHNT and CDR2 YYREEE (reference sequence). Trimming left V 1 base short and J 3 bases short, with 13 bases between. The CDR3 bases are TGTGCCAGCAGCTTGCAAGTAGGGGTGGACACTGAAGCTTTCTTT. Translating it yields CASSLQVGVDTEAFF.

The V call is TRBV14, the J call TRBJ1-2, with D unclear. Germline CDR1 reads SGHDN; CDR2 reads FVKESK. The ends were cut back, 1 base at V and 8 bases at J, with 11 bases in the middle. CDR3 length: 13 amino acids. The CDR3: CASSQVEVGGYTF. DNA of the CDR3: TGTGCCAGCAGCCAAGTTGAAGTGGGAGGCTACACCTTC.

The V call is TRBV6-1, the J call TRBJ1-1; unclear D gene. Germline lookup yields CDR1 MNHNS and CDR2 SASEGT. V was trimmed by 2 bases and J by 0 bases, leaving 4 bases between them. This CDR3 region has 13 residues. This CDR3 reads CASSETLNTEAFF. The CDR3 DNA reads as TGTGCCAGCAGTGAAACACTGAACACTGAAGCTTTCTTT.

This chain links TRBV7-9 with TRBJ2-3; possibly TRBD1 or TRBD2 for D (5 bases each). The V gene lost 0 bases and the J gene lost 7 bases, with 11 bases spanning the gap. The germline CDR1 and CDR2 sequences are SEHNR and FQNEAQ (reference sequence). This CDR3 comprises 14 residues. CDR3 in amino acids: CASSLAGTGHTQYF. CDR3 nucleotide sequence: TGTGCCAGCAGCTTAGCAGGGACCGGCCATACGCAGTATTTT.

The rearrangement links TRBV19 to TRBJ2-1; TRBD2 agrees at 8 bases. The V and J ends lost 7 bases and 6 bases, in that order; junction bases with no gene match: 8. This CDR3 has 14 amino acids. Germline V gene lookup returns CDR1 LNHDA and CDR2 SQIVND (reference sequence). For the CDR3, the DNA is TGTGCCAGTACCAAAGGGACTAGGGGCAATGAGCAGTTCTTC. Protein product: CASTKGTRGNEQFF.

This clone appeared a few times. V and J are TRBV19 and TRBJ1-5; D uncertain. This CDR3 contains 11 residues. The V end was cut by 3 bases, the J end by 15 bases, with 12 bases between. The germline gives CDR1 LNHDA, CDR2 SQIVND (reference sequence). CDR3 nucleotides: TGTGCCAGTAGTATCATGGGCACCGCGCATTTT. This sequence encodes CASSIMGTAHF. The full variable domain, with the rest looked up from reference TRBV19 and TRBJ1-5, is DGGITQSPKYLFRKEGQNVTLSCEQNLNHDAMYWYRQDPGQGLRLIYYSQIVNDFQKGDIAEGYSVSREKKESFPLTVTSAQKNPTAFYLCASSIMGTAHFGDGTRLSIL.